Listed here are 20 T cell receptor beta chains from one sample, sequenced in a study of CD8+ T cells in alopecia areata. As the sequencing template, cDNA was produced by extracting RNA and reverse transcribing it. Libraries were prepared by immunoSEQ multiplex PCR; TCRdb keeps only in-frame clonotypes and omits some of them. The sample records roughly 280,000 clones, roughly 60% being singletons. As to treatment: oral pan-JAK inhibitor, 5-10 mg twice daily. The source was CD4+ T cells sorted from blood, collected at week 52, from a patient treated with tofacitinib. The receptors here all came from a human donor with alopecia areata.

This clone was counted only a few times. The chain uses TRBV6-6 and TRBJ1-2, with no clear D. The CDR3 spans 13 residues. V was trimmed by 2 bases and J by 6 bases, leaving 10 bases between them. CDR1 MNHNY and CDR2 SVGAGI come from the germline V gene (reference sequence). CDR3 in amino acids: CASSYAAGNGYTF. The CDR3 DNA is TGTGCCAGCAGTTACGCGGCGGGTAATGGCTACACCTTC.

This chain uses TRBV30 with TRBJ1-5; D unresolved. This CDR3 is 13 amino acids long. Germline V gene sequence: CDR1 GTSNPN, CDR2 SVGIG (reference sequence). Deletions cut 5 bases from V and 0 bases from J, with 8 bases between. CDR3 protein: CAWQAGSNQPQHF. CDR3 coding DNA: TGTGCCTGGCAAGCAGGTAGCAATCAGCCCCAGCATTTT.

The sample holds a few counts of this clone. The chain employs TRBV25-1 and TRBJ1-2; TRBD1 aligns across 7 bases. The J segment lost 8 bases and the V segment lost 2 bases, leaving 5 bases of the junction unmatched. This CDR3 contains 13 residues. The germline V gene encodes CDR1 MGHDK and CDR2 SYGVNS. The CDR3 protein is CASSEARDSGYTF. The CDR3 bases are TGTGCCAGCAGTGAAGCGAGGGACAGCGGCTACACCTTC.

This clone was picked up many times. J is TRBJ1-6 and V is TRBV27, with 7 bases fitting TRBD1. Per germline, CDR1 MNHEY and CDR2 SMNVEV (reference sequence). The CDR3 consists of 15 residues. V was clipped by 4 bases and J by 5 bases; unmatched bases: 5. The CDR3 DNA reads TGTGCCAGCAGTTGGGGACAGCCCAATAATTCACCCCTCCACTTT. This encodes CASSWGQPNNSPLHF.

The J gene is TRBJ1-1, the V gene TRBV2; 10 bases align to TRBD1. Germline-derived CDR1 and CDR2 are SNHLY and FYNNEI. This CDR3 has 14 residues. The ends lost 5 bases at V and 3 bases at J; junction bases unmatched: 3. The CDR3 here is CASSPGTGDTEAFF. The CDR3 DNA reads TGTGCCAGCAGTCCCGGGACAGGGGACACTGAAGCTTTCTTT. The full variable domain, completed using reference TRBV2 and TRBJ1-1, is EPEVTQTPSHQVTQMGQEVILRCVPISNHLYFYWYRQILGQKVEFLVSFYNNEISEKSEIFDDQFSVERPDGSNFTLKIRSTKLEDSAMYFCASSPGTGDTEAFFGQGTRLTVV.

This clone was seen a few times. The rearrangement uses TRBV19 and TRBJ1-5; D ambiguous. Trimming pared 7 bases from V and 5 bases from J, leaving 9 bases between. CDR1 and CDR2 from the germline V gene are LNHDA and SQIVND (reference sequence). The CDR3 sequence is 12 residues long. The CDR3 DNA is TGTGCCAGTATGGCCGGGGATCAGCCCCAGCATTTT. Protein sequence: CASMAGDQPQHF.

This sequence joins TRBV25-1 and TRBJ2-7; 10 nucleotides align to TRBD1. Germline trimming cut 4 bases from V and 3 bases from J; bases unmatched to any gene: 6. Germline V CDR1 and CDR2: MGHDK, SYGVNS. This CDR3 has 15 residues. The CDR3 reads CASSAPGQGRYEQYF. Here the CDR3 DNA reads TGTGCCAGCAGTGCACCGGGACAGGGGCGCTACGAGCAGTACTTC.

The gene calls are TRBV7-3 and TRBJ1-1, with unresolved D. CDR1 is SGHTA and CDR2 is FQGTGA in the germline V gene. The CDR3 totals 13 residues. V lost 1 base to trimming and J lost 4 bases, with 7 bases between them. The CDR3 DNA is TGTGCCAGCAGCTTAAGGATGGGCACTGAAGCTTTCTTT. This codes for CASSLRMGTEAFF.

This chain links TRBV29-1 with TRBJ2-1; no firm D call. Germline CDR1 is SQVTM and CDR2 is ANQGSEA. The CDR3 runs 14 residues. Trimming took off 6 bases at V and 0 bases at J, with 12 bases between the two ends. CDR3 bases: TGCAGCGTAACCCTCCTTGCCTCCTACAATGAGCAGTTCTTC. Protein product: CSVTLLASYNEQFF.

V usage is TRBV4-2 and J usage is TRBJ2-1; D ambiguous. Trimming pared 1 base from V and 10 bases from J, leaving 8 bases between. The CDR3 spans 12 residues. Looked up from germline, CDR1 is LGHNA and CDR2 is YNFKEQ. The DNA for the CDR3 is TGTGCCAGCAGCCAAGTTCAAGAGGAGCAGTTCTTC. It encodes CASSQVQEEQFF.

This clone appeared once. The V call is TRBV5-4, the J call TRBJ2-4; D is unclear. Germline V gives CDR1 SGHNT, CDR2 YYREEE (reference sequence). The CDR3 length is 15 residues. Trimming removed 1 base at V and 1 base at J, with 9 bases between. CDR3 bases: TGTGCCAGCAGCTTGTCTTCTGGGGCCAAAAACATTCAGTACTTC. It translates to CASSLSSGAKNIQYF.

The chain recombines TRBV3-1 (or the pseudogene TRBV3-2) with TRBJ2-1; D remains unclear. This CDR3 spans 9 amino acids. Germline V gene lookup returns CDR1 LGHDT and CDR2 YNNKEL (reference sequence). Trimming stripped 7 bases from V and 7 bases from J, with 2 bases between. CDR3 loop: CASTNEQFF. The CDR3 DNA sequence: TGTGCCAGCACAAATGAGCAGTTCTTC.

This chain uses TRBV9 with TRBJ1-3, with 8 positions matching TRBD1. Per the germline V gene, CDR1 is SGDLS and CDR2 is YYNGEE. The CDR3 is 14 amino acids. J lost 4 bases, V lost 3 bases, and 3 bases had no gene match. CDR3 sequence: CASSGQGLGNTIYF. Here the CDR3 DNA reads TGTGCCAGCAGCGGACAGGGGCTCGGAAACACCATATATTTT.

V gene TRBV7-2 combines with J gene TRBJ2-7; 7 bases are a match to TRBD1. CDR3 length: 13 amino acids. Looked up from germline, CDR1 is SGHTA and CDR2 is FQGNSA. J lost 6 bases, V lost 5 bases, and 7 bases had no gene match. The CDR3 nucleotides read TGTGCCAGCAGCCGGGACAGTGAAGGCGAGCAGTACTTC. Translated, it gives CASSRDSEGEQYF.

In this sample, this clone turned up a few times. The V call is TRBV5-6, the J call TRBJ1-1, with D perhaps TRBD1 (6 bases). V was cut by 4 bases and J by 4 bases, with 20 bases left in between. The CDR3 loop spans 16 amino acids. The germline V gene has CDR1 SGHDT and CDR2 YYEEEE. The DNA for the CDR3 is TGTGCCAGCAGCCTGGGCGGCTCGGGGGCCCGCACTGAAGCTTTCTTT. It is translated as CASSLGGSGARTEAFF.

V usage is TRBV7-2 and J usage is TRBJ1-1; the D gene is possibly TRBD1 (5 bases). Germline CDR1 and CDR2: SGHTA and FQGNSA. Trimming shortened V by 10 bases and J by 2 bases, and 14 bases separated the two germline ends. The CDR3 extends over 13 amino acids. DNA of the CDR3: TGTGCCATCAGGGAGACGGCCAACACTGAAGCTTTCTTT. It encodes CAIRETANTEAFF.

The genes are TRBV10-3 and TRBJ2-5; D may be TRBD1 or TRBD2 (5 bases each). Germline V gives CDR1 ENHRY, CDR2 SYGVKD. The CDR3 contains 13 residues. Trimming pared 10 bases from V and 3 bases from J, leaving 15 bases between. CDR3 DNA sequence: TGTGCCAGCATGCCGGGACGGGAAGAGACCCAGTACTTC. Translated: CASMPGREETQYF.

The chain employs TRBV4-3 and TRBJ2-5; D unclear. The V end lost 0 bases, the J end lost 5 bases, and 10 bases lay between the germline ends. CDR1 and CDR2 (germline): LGHNA, YSLEER. The CDR3 extends over 14 amino acids. CDR3 loop: CASSQDPRSETQYF. In DNA, the CDR3 is TGCGCCAGCAGCCAAGATCCCCGATCGGAGACCCAGTACTTC.

This chain links TRBV29-1 with TRBJ2-3; 9 bases align to TRBD2. The length of the CDR3 is 15 residues. The V segment lost 4 bases and the J segment 4 bases; nucleotides outside the gene matches: 9. Germline CDR1 and CDR2: SQVTM and ANQGSEA. The DNA for the CDR3 is TGCAGCGTTGGCCAGGGGAGACTAGCGGCAGATACGCAGTATTTT. This gives the protein CSVGQGRLAADTQYF.

The chain is built from TRBV4-1 and TRBJ1-1; a weak D match, TRBD1 (5 bases). The CDR3 length is 14 residues. Germline CDR1 reads MGHRA; CDR2 reads YSYEKL. V lost 1 base and J lost 6, with 12 bases in between. The DNA of the CDR3 is TGCGCCAGCAGCCAAGCAGGGTCGGTCGCTGAAGCTTTCTTT. Amino acids: CASSQAGSVAEAFF.